The T cell receptor (beta chain) under discussion was sequenced for a study of blood T cell repertoires in COVID-19. Overall study: Acute and convalescent COVID-19 samples came from the United States, Italy and Spain. T cells, B-cell-depleted T cells, or PBMCs provided the cDNA or gDNA that served as material.

The table came from immunoSEQ multiplex PCR; TCRdb's copy has only in-frame clones and leaves some out. The profile shows some 190,000 clones, roughly 80% of them singletons. The V end was cut by 10 bases, the J end by 2 bases, with 9 bases between. CDR3 length: 12 amino acids. CDR1 and CDR2 from the germline V gene are MNHEY and SVGAGI. Sequencing input: peripheral blood. The genes are TRBV6-5 and TRBJ1-5; D not certain. This clonotype was sampled from a man aged 55 to 70 with acute or convalescent COVID-19. CDR3 sequence reads: CATQSGNQPQHF. CDR3 DNA: TGTGCCACGCAGTCCGGCAATCAGCCCCAGCATTTT.